This TCR beta chain was profiled in a study of blood T cell repertoires in COVID-19. As for the study in general: Samples taken during acute and convalescent COVID-19 were collected in the United States, Italy and Spain. In each case, the material was cDNA or gDNA derived from T cells, B-cell-depleted T cells, or PBMCs.

In the original workflow: Nucleated cell counts were estimated from reference gene primer amplification. The protocol was immunoSEQ multiplex PCR, while the TCRdb copy is restricted to in-frame clones and leaves out a portion. V, J and clone size reflect that table, while D and trimming were determined from the DNA. The sample lists 90,000 to 140,000 clones; less than 90% were seen once. The CDR3 totals 13 residues. V lost 0 bases and J 1 base, leaving 5 bases between the germline ends. Germline V gene sequence: CDR1 SGHKS, CDR2 YYEKEE (reference sequence). This clonotype was obtained from a man aged 50 or older with acute or convalescent COVID-19. The sequenced sample was peripheral blood. The rearrangement joins TRBV5-5 to TRBJ2-7; no reliable D call. CDR3 amino acids: CASSLVRSYEQYF. CDR3 in DNA: TGTGCCAGCAGCTTGGTGAGGTCCTACGAGCAGTACTTC.